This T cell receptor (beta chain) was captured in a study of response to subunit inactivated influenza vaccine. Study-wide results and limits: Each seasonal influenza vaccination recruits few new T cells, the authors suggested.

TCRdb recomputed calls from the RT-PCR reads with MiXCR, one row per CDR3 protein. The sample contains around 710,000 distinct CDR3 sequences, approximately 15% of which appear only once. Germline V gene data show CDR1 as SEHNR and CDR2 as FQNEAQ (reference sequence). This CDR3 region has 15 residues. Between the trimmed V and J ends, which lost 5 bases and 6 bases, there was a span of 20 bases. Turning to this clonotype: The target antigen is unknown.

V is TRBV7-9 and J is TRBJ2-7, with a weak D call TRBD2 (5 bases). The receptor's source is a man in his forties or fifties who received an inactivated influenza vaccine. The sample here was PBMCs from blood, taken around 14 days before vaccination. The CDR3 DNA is TGTGCCAGCAGCCCCGAGGGTTTTCAGGTTGGCGAGCAGTACTTC. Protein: CASSPEGFQVGEQYF.